This is a list of T cell receptor beta chains from one sample in a study of blood T cells in healthy people across ages. TCRdb analysed the 5' RACE reads with MiXCR anew, one entry per CDR3 protein. The table has 1.5 million or so distinct CDR3 sequences, 35% to 45% seen once. Sequencing was carried out using blood. The receptors come from a woman between 18 and 30 years old in good health. CDR3s include the opening cysteine and the closing phenylalanine or tryptophan. A D gene is named only where the DNA matches it firmly. Some rows have no size entry. The others give once, few or many, or a class for an expanded clone.

>TRBJ2-4|TRBD1|TRBV4-3|few
TGCGCCAGCAGCCCCAACAGGGACAGGGAAGCCAAAAACATTCAGTACTTC
CASSPNRDREAKNIQYF
>TRBJ2-5|NA|TRBV5-1|NA
TGCGCCAGCAGCTTGGATGAAGGGGGTTACAATGAGCAGTACTTC
CASSLDEGGYNEQYF
>TRBJ2-5|NA|TRBV6-5|NA
TGTGCCAGCAGTTACATCGCCCAAGAGACCCAGTACTTC
CASSYIAQETQYF
>TRBJ1-5|NA|TRBV28|NA
TGTGCCGCCAGTAGCAATCAGCCCCAGCATTTT
CAASSNQPQHF
>TRBJ2-3|NA|TRBV5-1|NA
TGCGCCAGCAGCCCCCAGGGCCCTCTGGCAGATACGCAGTATTTT
CASSPQGPLADTQYF
>TRBJ2-2|TRBD2|TRBV20-1|NA
TGCAGTGCTAGAGAGGGACTAGCGGCGAACACCGGGGAGCTGTTTTTT
CSAREGLAANTGELFF
>TRBJ1-1|NA|TRBV6-5|NA
TGTGCCAGCAGTGGAACGGCAGGACGAATAAGAGAAGCTTTCTTT
CASSGTAGRIREAFF
>TRBJ1-6|NA|TRBV2|few
TGTGCCAGCAGTGGCGGCGACTCCTATAATTCACCCCTCCACTTT
CASSGGDSYNSPLHF
>TRBJ2-7|NA|TRBV2|few
TGTGCCAGCAGTGAACCCGAGGTCTACGAGCAGTACTTC
CASSEPEVYEQYF
>TRBJ1-2|NA|TRBV20-1|NA
TGCAGTGCTAGAGATACGCTGCAGGGTTTTGGTGGCTACACCTTC
CSARDTLQGFGGYTF
>TRBJ2-5|NA|TRBV5-1|NA
TGCGCCAGCAGGGCCGGGCAGGCGTCAAGACCCAGTATCTCAGGCGTCAAGACCCAGTACTTC
CASRAGQASRPSISGVKTQYF
>TRBJ1-2|TRBD1|TRBV7-9|NA
TGTGCCAGCAGCTTAGACAGGGGGTATATCTACGGCTACACCTTC
CASSLDRGYIYGYTF
>TRBJ2-1|TRBD2|TRBV5-1|few
TGCGCCAGCAGCTTGGCCAAACGCGGGGGGGCCTTTGTTAATGAGCAGTTCTTC
CASSLAKRGGAFVNEQFF
>TRBJ2-2|NA|TRBV5-1|few
TGCGCCAGCAGTAGACCGAACACCGGGGAGCTGTTTTTT
CASSRPNTGELFF
>TRBJ2-1|TRBD1|TRBV12-3/TRBV12-4|few
TGTGCCAGCAGTTCCTATGGGACAGGGCTCTACAATGAGCAGTTCTTC
CASSSYGTGLYNEQFF
>TRBJ2-5|NA|TRBV6-2/TRBV6-3|NA
TGTGCCAGCAGTTTGGGACCGAGCAATGAGCAGTACTTC
CASSLGPSNEQYF
>TRBJ1-2|NA|TRBV20-1|NA
TGCAGTGCTAGAGTTGGAGGGAGGTATGGCTACACCTTC
CSARVGGRYGYTF
>TRBJ2-1|TRBD2|TRBV15|few
TGTGCCACCAGCAGAGGGTTAGCGGGAGGGCCCAATGAGCAGTTCTTC
CATSRGLAGGPNEQFF
>TRBJ2-7|TRBD1|TRBV27|few
TGTGCCAGCACTCCTCCGGGACAGGGGAGAGGCGAGCAGTACTTC
CASTPPGQGRGEQYF
>TRBJ2-3|NA|TRBV11-3|few
TGTGCCAGCAGCCAAGGGTGGGTCGCAGATACGCAGTATTTT
CASSQGWVADTQYF
>TRBJ1-1|NA|TRBV27|NA
TGTGCCAGCAGTTTATGGAAGGGAACGGGGCCGACTGAAGCTTTCTTT
CASSLWKGTGPTEAFF
>TRBJ2-1|TRBD2|TRBV29-1|many
TGCAGCGTTGATCCGGGAGGCAATGAGCAGTTCTTC
CSVDPGGNEQFF
>TRBJ1-5|NA|TRBV5-6|NA
TGTGCCAGCAGCTTGCTACAGGGTGGTCAGCCCCAGCATTTT
CASSLLQGGQPQHF
>TRBJ2-4|NA|TRBV6-6|NA
TGTGCCAGCAGTTACGGAGCCGCGGGGACCGAAAACATTCAGTACTTC
CASSYGAAGTENIQYF
>TRBJ1-2|NA|TRBV20-1|many
TGCAGTGCTAGAGATCCCGACAGCTATGGCTACACCTTC
CSARDPDSYGYTF
>TRBJ2-3|TRBD2|TRBV29-1|NA
TGCAGCATTGAAGATCGGGCGGGGGGCACAGATACGCAGTATTTT
CSIEDRAGGTDTQYF
>TRBJ2-7|NA|TRBV20-1|NA
TGCAGTGCTATGGACACCTACGAGCAGTACTTC
CSAMDTYEQYF
>TRBJ2-2|NA|TRBV11-2|NA
TGTGCCAGCAGCTTACCGGGTCTAACGAACACCGGGGAGCTGTTTTTT
CASSLPGLTNTGELFF
>TRBJ2-7|NA|TRBV12-3/TRBV12-4|few
TGTGCCAGCAGTTTACCGGGTTTGGACGAGCAGTACTTC
CASSLPGLDEQYF
>TRBJ1-2|NA|TRBV6-5|NA
TGTGCCAGCAGTTACGAATCCAAGGGCTATGGCTACACCTTC
CASSYESKGYGYTF
>TRBJ2-1|NA|TRBV20-1|NA
TGCAGTGCTACTATTTATCGCCGGGACAATGAGCAGTTCTTC
CSATIYRRDNEQFF
>TRBJ2-3|TRBD2|TRBV7-9|NA
TGTGCCAGCAGCCCCAGGAGCGGGGCGGGGACAGATACGCAGTATTTT
CASSPRSGAGTDTQYF
>TRBJ2-7|NA|TRBV29-1|NA
TGCAGCGCCTCAAGGGGGGTGGACGAGCAGTACTTC
CSASRGVDEQYF
>TRBJ2-7|NA|TRBV6-2/TRBV6-3|once
TGTGCCAGCAACCGGGGGTTCTCCTACGAGCAGTACTTC
CASNRGFSYEQYF
>TRBJ1-1|TRBD1|TRBV20-1|NA
TGCAGTGCTAGGGGGACAGGGGACTTTATTGAAGCTTTCTTT
CSARGTGDFIEAFF
>TRBJ2-1|TRBD2|TRBV29-1|NA
TGCAGCGTTGATCGGGAGGAGTATGCCGGGCTATTGACCAATGAGCAGTTCTTC
CSVDREEYAGLLTNEQFF
>TRBJ2-5|NA|TRBV9|NA
TGTGCCAGCGGAAGGGACACGAATGAAGAGACCCAGTACTTC
CASGRDTNEETQYF
>TRBJ2-7|NA|TRBV11-2|NA
TGTGCCAGCTCCCTCCTCGAATTCGGCGAGCAGTACTTC
CASSLLEFGEQYF
>TRBJ1-1|NA|TRBV7-3|NA
TGTGCCAGCAGCTTCAGAAAAAACACTGAAGCTTTCTTT
CASSFRKNTEAFF
>TRBJ2-5|TRBD2|TRBV11-1|NA
TGTGCCAGCAGCTTGGGTAGCGGGAGTGGATACAATGAGCAGTACTTC
CASSLGSGSGYNEQYF